The source of this TCR beta chain is a study of blood T cell repertoires in COVID-19. At the level of the study: PBMCs, B-cell-depleted T cells, or T cells were the source of the cDNA or gDNA that made up the material.

Repertoires were generated with immunoSEQ multiplex PCR, while TCRdb's copy carries only in-frame clones and drops some. The sample consists of more than 95,000 clones, around 90% of them appearing once. The CDR3 consists of 15 residues. V gave up 5 bases and J gave up 5 bases; unmatched junction bases: 7. Germline V CDR1 and CDR2: SEHNR, FQNEAQ (reference sequence). The specimen sequenced was peripheral blood. The receptor was isolated from a human donor in a cohort sampled during active COVID-19. The V gene is TRBV7-9, the J gene TRBJ2-5, with 11 bases that match TRBD2. This CDR3 reads CASSLGLAGAETQYF. Written as DNA, the CDR3 is TGTGCCAGCAGCCTAGGACTAGCGGGTGCGGAGACCCAGTACTTC.